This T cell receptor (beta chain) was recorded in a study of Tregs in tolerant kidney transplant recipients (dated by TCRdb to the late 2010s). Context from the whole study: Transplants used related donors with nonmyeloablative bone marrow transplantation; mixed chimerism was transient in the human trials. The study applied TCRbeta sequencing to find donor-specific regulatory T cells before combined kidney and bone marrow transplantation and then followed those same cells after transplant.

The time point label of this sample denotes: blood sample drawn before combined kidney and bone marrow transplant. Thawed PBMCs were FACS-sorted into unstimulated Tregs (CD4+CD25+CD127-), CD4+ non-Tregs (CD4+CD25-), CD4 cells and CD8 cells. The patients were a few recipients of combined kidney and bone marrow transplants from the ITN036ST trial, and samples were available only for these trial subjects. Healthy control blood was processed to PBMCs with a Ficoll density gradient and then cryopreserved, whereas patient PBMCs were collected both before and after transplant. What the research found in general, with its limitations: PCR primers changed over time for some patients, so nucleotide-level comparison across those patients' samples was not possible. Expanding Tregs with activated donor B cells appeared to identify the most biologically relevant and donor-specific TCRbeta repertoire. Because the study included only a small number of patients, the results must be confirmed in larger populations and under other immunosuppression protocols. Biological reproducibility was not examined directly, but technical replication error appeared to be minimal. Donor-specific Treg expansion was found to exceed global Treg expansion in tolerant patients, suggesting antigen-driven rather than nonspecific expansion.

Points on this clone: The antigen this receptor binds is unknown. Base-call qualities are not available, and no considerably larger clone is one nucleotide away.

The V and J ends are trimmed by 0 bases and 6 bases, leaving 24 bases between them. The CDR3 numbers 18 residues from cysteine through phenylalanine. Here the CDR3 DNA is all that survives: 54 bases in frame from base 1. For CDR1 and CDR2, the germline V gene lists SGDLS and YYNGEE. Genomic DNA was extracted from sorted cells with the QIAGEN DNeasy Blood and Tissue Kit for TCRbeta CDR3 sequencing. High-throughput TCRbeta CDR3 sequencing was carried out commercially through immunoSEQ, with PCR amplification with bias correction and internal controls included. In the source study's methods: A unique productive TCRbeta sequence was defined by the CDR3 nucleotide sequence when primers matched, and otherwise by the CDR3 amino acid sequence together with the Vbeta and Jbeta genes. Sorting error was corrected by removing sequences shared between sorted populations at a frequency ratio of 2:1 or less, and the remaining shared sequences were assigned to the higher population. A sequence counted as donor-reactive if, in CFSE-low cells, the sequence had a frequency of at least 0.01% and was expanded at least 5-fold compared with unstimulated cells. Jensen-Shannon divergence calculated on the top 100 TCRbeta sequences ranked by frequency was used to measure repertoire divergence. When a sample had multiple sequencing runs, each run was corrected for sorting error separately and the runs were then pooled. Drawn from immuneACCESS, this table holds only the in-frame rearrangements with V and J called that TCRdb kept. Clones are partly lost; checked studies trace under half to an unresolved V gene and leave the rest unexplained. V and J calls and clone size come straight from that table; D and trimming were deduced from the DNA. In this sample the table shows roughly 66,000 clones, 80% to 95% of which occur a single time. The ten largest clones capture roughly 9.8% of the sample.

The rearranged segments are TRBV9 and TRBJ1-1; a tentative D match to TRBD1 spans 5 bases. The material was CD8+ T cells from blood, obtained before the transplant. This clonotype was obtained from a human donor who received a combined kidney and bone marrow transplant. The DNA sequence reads TGTGCCAGCAGCGTAGGTCGTGGGCTCCAGGGCGGTGTGGCTGAAGCTTTCTTT. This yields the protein CASSVGRGLQGGVAEAFF. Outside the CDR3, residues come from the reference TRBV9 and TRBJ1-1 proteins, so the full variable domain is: DSGVTQTPKHLITATGQRVTLRCSPRSGDLSVYWYQQSLDQGLQFLIQYYNGEERAKGNILERFSAQQFPDLHSELNLSSLELGDSALYFCASSVGRGLQGGVAEAFFGQGTRLTVV.